Listed below are T cell receptor beta chains from one sample, sequenced in a study of blood T cell repertoires in COVID-19. The method was immunoSEQ multiplex PCR; TCRdb's version includes in-frame clones alone and lacks a portion of them. The table has around 130,000 clones, about four fifths seen once. Source material: PBMCs or T cells enriched from blood (not recorded which). The receptors shown here come from a man between 25 and 39 years old who had recovered from COVID-19. The CDR3 runs from the conserved cysteine through the conserved F or W. D genes are given only for firm matches. Where a row states a size, it is once, few, many or the class of an expanded clone; other rows omit it.

TRBV7-8	NA	TRBJ1-1	NA	TGTGCCAGCAGCTTACCCCGTGTTCCCCTCGGCACTGAAGCTTTCTTT	CASSLPRVPLGTEAFF
TRBV27	NA	TRBJ2-7	NA	TGTGCCAGCAGTTTATACGGTCAGGGGCCCTACGAGCAGTACTTC	CASSLYGQGPYEQYF
TRBV6-5	NA	TRBJ1-3	TRBD1	TGTGCCAGCACCGAGGCGGGGACAGGTTTAAACACCATATATTTT	CASTEAGTGLNTIYF
TRBV5-1	NA	TRBJ1-4	NA	TGCGCCAGCAGCTTGACGGACTATAATGAAAAACTGTTTTTT	CASSLTDYNEKLFF
TRBV27	NA	TRBJ1-4	NA	TGTGCCAGCAGCCCTTCCCTCGGCAGGATGGATGAAAAACTGTTTTTT	CASSPSLGRMDEKLFF
TRBV5-1	once	TRBJ1-2	TRBD1	TGCGCCAGCAGCCCGGGGGACAGCCTCATAACGGACGGCTATGGCTACACCTTC	CASSPGDSLITDGYGYTF
TRBV11-2	NA	TRBJ1-4	NA	TGTGCCAGCAGCTTAGCGGGTGAAAAACTGTTTTTT	CASSLAGEKLFF
TRBV29-1	once	TRBJ2-7	NA	TGCAGCGTGGGGGCGCTTGGGAGGGCAGGGCAAAACGAGCAGTACTTC	CSVGALGRAGQNEQYF
TRBV25-1	NA	TRBJ1-2	TRBD1	TGTGCCAGCGGGGACAGGGGTTATGGTGGCTACACCTTC	CASGDRGYGGYTF
TRBV18	NA	TRBJ1-6	NA	TGTGCCAGTCGGGTCCTTAGCGAGTCACCCCTCCACTTT	CASRVLSESPLHF
TRBV10-2	once	TRBJ2-1	TRBD2	TGCGCCAGCAGTGGGCTGACTAGCGGGGGGTACAATGAGCAGTTCTTC	CASSGLTSGGYNEQFF
TRBV2	NA	TRBJ2-7	TRBD1	TGTGCCAGCAGTGAAACAGGGGCCGAGCAGTACTTC	CASSETGAEQYF
TRBV2	NA	TRBJ2-4	TRBD2	TGTGCCAGCAGGGGAAGGACTAGCGGGATTGGGATTCAGTACTTC	CASRGRTSGIGIQYF
TRBV7-9	NA	TRBJ2-1	NA	TGTGCCAGCAGCCAGGGGTACGATCCCTACAATGAGCAGTTCTTC	CASSQGYDPYNEQFF
TRBV7-2	NA	TRBJ1-2	TRBD1	TGTGCCAGCAGCTTGGGACAGGGAGGATACGGCTACACCTTC	CASSLGQGGYGYTF
TRBV7-7	NA	TRBJ2-1	NA	TGTGCTAGCAGCTTAGTGGGAGCAGGGGTCAATGAGCAGTTCTTC	CASSLVGAGVNEQFF
TRBV9	NA	TRBJ2-7	TRBD2	TGTGCCAGCAGCGTAGGTTCTAGCGGGAGTCTCGACGAGCAGTACTTC	CASSVGSSGSLDEQYF
TRBV6-5	NA	TRBJ2-3	NA	TGTGCCAGCAGTTACTCAGCGGGACAAGGCACAGATACGCAGTATTTT	CASSYSAGQGTDTQYF
TRBV2	NA	TRBJ2-5	NA	TGTGCCAGCACCGAACAGGCATTTCAAGAGACCCAGTACTTC	CASTEQAFQETQYF
TRBV7-9	NA	TRBJ1-5	NA	TGTGCCAGCAGCTTAGGAGCGGGGGACGGCAATCAGCCCCAGCATTTT	CASSLGAGDGNQPQHF